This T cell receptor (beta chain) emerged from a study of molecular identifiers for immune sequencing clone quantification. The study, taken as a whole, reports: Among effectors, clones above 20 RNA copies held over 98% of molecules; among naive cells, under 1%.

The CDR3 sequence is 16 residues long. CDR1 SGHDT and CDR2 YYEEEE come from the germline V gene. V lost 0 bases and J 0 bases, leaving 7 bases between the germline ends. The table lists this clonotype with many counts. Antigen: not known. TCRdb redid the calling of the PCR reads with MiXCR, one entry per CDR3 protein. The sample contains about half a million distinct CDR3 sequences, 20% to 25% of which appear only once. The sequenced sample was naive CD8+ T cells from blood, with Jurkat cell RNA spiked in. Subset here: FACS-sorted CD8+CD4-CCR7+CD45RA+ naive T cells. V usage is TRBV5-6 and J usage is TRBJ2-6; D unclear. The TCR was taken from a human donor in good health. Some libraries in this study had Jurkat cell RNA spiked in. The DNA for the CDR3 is TGTGCCAGCAGCTTGGGACCCACCTCTGGGGCCAACGTCCTGACTTTC. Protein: CASSLGPTSGANVLTF.